This T cell receptor beta chain originates from a study of blood T cell repertoires in COVID-19. The wider study: Whether acute or convalescent, the COVID-19 samples came from the United States, Italy and Spain. Sources were T cells, B-cell-depleted T cells, or PBMCs; the material itself was cDNA or gDNA.

Enrolment of Seattle patients took place during active infection, and they were followed longitudinally. Original data processing: From reference gene primer amplification, estimates of nucleated cell counts were derived. Measured with immunoSEQ multiplex PCR; TCRdb has only the in-frame clones, and not every one. That table is the source of V, J and clone size, and D and trimming were worked out from the DNA. The sample includes 300,000 to 400,000 clones, about 87% of them seen just once. Trimming cost V 4 bases and J 9 bases, with 22 bases left between them. In germline, CDR1 is MGHRA, CDR2 YSYEKL. The CDR3 runs to 16 residues.

This clonotype was sampled from a woman in her fifties or sixties with COVID-19, enrolled during active disease. What was sequenced was peripheral blood. The chain links TRBV4-1 to TRBJ2-4, with D perhaps TRBD2 (6 bases). This CDR3 reads CASSLEPGVPYGIQYF. The CDR3, as DNA: TGCGCCAGCAGCCTAGAGCCGGGAGTACCCTACGGCATTCAGTACTTC.